The rows below give T cell receptor beta chains drawn from one sample of a study of breast tumors, draining lymph nodes, adjacent tissues. TCRdb recomputed calls from the multiplex PCR reads with MiXCR, one row per CDR3 protein. The sample yields about 66,000 distinct CDR3 sequences, 40% to 45% seen once. The sample taken for sequencing was breast tumor tissue. These TCRs come from a female donor with breast cancer. Some clones in this sample may be carry-over from other donors' samples. CDR3s include the opening cysteine and the closing phenylalanine or tryptophan. A D gene is named only where the DNA matches it firmly. Expanded clones are given a class, and other clones once, few, many or no size at all.

v_gene: TRBV20-1
j_gene: TRBJ1-2
abundance: many
d_gene: NA
CDR3aa: CSARDWSRYGYTF
CDR3nt: TGCAGTGCTAGAGATTGGAGCCGCTATGGCTACACCTTC

v_gene: TRBV29-1
j_gene: TRBJ2-3
abundance: few
d_gene: TRBD2
CDR3aa: CSVEVAGGPGLTDTQYF
CDR3nt: TGCAGCGTTGAAGTAGCGGGGGGGCCCGGTCTCACAGATACGCAGTATTTT

v_gene: TRBV4-1
j_gene: TRBJ2-7
abundance: many
d_gene: NA
CDR3aa: CASSQGTAHNYEQYF
CDR3nt: TGCGCCAGCAGCCAAGGGACAGCGCATAACTACGAGCAGTACTTC

v_gene: TRBV2
j_gene: TRBJ1-4
abundance: many
d_gene: NA
CDR3aa: CASRRPSPVPNEKLFF
CDR3nt: TGTGCCAGCCGTAGACCCTCTCCCGTGCCTAATGAAAAACTGTTTTTT

v_gene: TRBV4-1
j_gene: TRBJ1-6
abundance: NA
d_gene: NA
CDR3aa: CASSPGTGPNSPLHF
CDR3nt: TGCGCCAGCAGCCCCGGAACAGGACCCAATTCACCCCTCCACTTT

v_gene: TRBV5-1
j_gene: TRBJ1-2
abundance: many
d_gene: TRBD1
CDR3aa: CASSASGTAAYGYTF
CDR3nt: TGCGCCAGCAGCGCATCCGGGACAGCTGCCTATGGCTACACCTTC

v_gene: TRBV2
j_gene: TRBJ1-5
abundance: NA
d_gene: NA
CDR3aa: CASSVGTLNQPQHF
CDR3nt: TGTGCCAGCAGTGTGGGGACACTTAATCAGCCCCAGCATTTT

v_gene: TRBV19
j_gene: TRBJ1-5
abundance: NA
d_gene: NA
CDR3aa: CASRTSRGFDQPQHF
CDR3nt: TGTGCCAGTAGAACCTCCCGTGGTTTTGATCAGCCCCAGCATTTT

v_gene: TRBV12-5
j_gene: TRBJ2-5
abundance: many
d_gene: NA
CDR3aa: CASGLGGVPVSGQETQYF
CDR3nt: TGTGCTAGTGGTTTGGGGGGTGTGCCTGTAAGCGGCCAAGAGACCCAGTACTTC

v_gene: TRBV7-2
j_gene: TRBJ1-4
abundance: NA
d_gene: NA
CDR3aa: CASSLRTGQYQPHEKLFF
CDR3nt: TGTGCCAGCAGCTTACGGACTGGACAGTATCAGCCCCATGAAAAACTGTTTTTT

v_gene: TRBV7-9
j_gene: TRBJ2-5
abundance: NA
d_gene: NA
CDR3aa: CASSFVTGTRQETQYF
CDR3nt: TGTGCCAGCAGCTTCGTTACAGGGACCCGCCAAGAGACCCAGTACTTC

v_gene: TRBV7-9
j_gene: TRBJ2-5
abundance: many
d_gene: TRBD1
CDR3aa: CASSRDRGLETQYF
CDR3nt: TGTGCCAGCAGCCGGGACAGGGGTCTAGAGACCCAGTACTTC

v_gene: TRBV4-2
j_gene: TRBJ1-4
abundance: many
d_gene: TRBD1
CDR3aa: CASSLRNRGLNEKLFF
CDR3nt: TGTGCCAGCAGCCTACGAAACAGGGGGCTGAATGAAAAACTGTTTTTT

v_gene: TRBV2
j_gene: TRBJ2-3
abundance: many
d_gene: NA
CDR3aa: CTCGANTDTQYF
CDR3nt: TGTACCTGTGGGGCTAACACAGATACGCAGTATTTT

v_gene: TRBV19
j_gene: TRBJ2-7
abundance: many
d_gene: NA
CDR3aa: CASSPNLYEQYF
CDR3nt: TGTGCCAGTAGTCCTAACCTCTACGAGCAGTACTTC

v_gene: TRBV4-1
j_gene: TRBJ1-2
abundance: many
d_gene: TRBD1
CDR3aa: CASSQREGAISNYGYTF
CDR3nt: TGCGCCAGCAGCCAGAGAGAGGGGGCGATCTCTAACTATGGCTACACCTTC

v_gene: TRBV19
j_gene: TRBJ2-7
abundance: many
d_gene: TRBD1
CDR3aa: CASSIAPTGGYEQYF
CDR3nt: TGTGCCAGTAGTATAGCCCCGACAGGGGGCTACGAGCAGTACTTC

v_gene: TRBV29-1
j_gene: TRBJ2-7
abundance: many
d_gene: NA
CDR3aa: CSVEEDSLGGYEQYF
CDR3nt: TGCAGCGTTGAAGAAGACTCCCTAGGGGGCTACGAGCAGTACTTC

v_gene: TRBV6-1
j_gene: TRBJ1-4
abundance: once
d_gene: NA
CDR3aa: CASSRAAAKLFF
CDR3nt: TGTGCCAGCAGCCGGGCAGCGGCTAAACTGTTTTTT

v_gene: TRBV2
j_gene: TRBJ1-4
abundance: many
d_gene: NA
CDR3aa: CASAAPRQFNEKLFF
CDR3nt: TGTGCCAGCGCCGCGCCCCGACAGTTTAATGAAAAACTGTTTTTT

v_gene: TRBV20-1
j_gene: TRBJ2-7
abundance: NA
d_gene: TRBD2
CDR3aa: CSARETSGRAYSYEQYF
CDR3nt: TGCAGTGCTAGAGAGACTAGCGGGAGGGCCTACTCCTACGAGCAGTACTTC

v_gene: TRBV6-2/TRBV6-3
j_gene: TRBJ1-2
abundance: many
d_gene: TRBD1
CDR3aa: CASKPGQNNYGYTF
CDR3nt: TGTGCCAGCAAACCGGGACAGAATAACTATGGCTACACCTTC

v_gene: TRBV6-2/TRBV6-3
j_gene: TRBJ1-5
abundance: many
d_gene: NA
CDR3aa: CASSRGRGCQHF
CDR3nt: TGTGCCAGCAGCCGGGGCCGGGGCTGCCAGCATTTT

v_gene: TRBV10-3
j_gene: TRBJ1-3
abundance: NA
d_gene: NA
CDR3aa: CATGTDGNTIYF
CDR3nt: TGTGCCACAGGGACGGACGGAAACACCATATATTTT

v_gene: TRBV30
j_gene: TRBJ1-3
abundance: NA
d_gene: NA
CDR3aa: CAWRDPGNTIYF
CDR3nt: TGTGCCTGGAGGGACCCTGGAAACACCATATATTTT

v_gene: TRBV29-1
j_gene: TRBJ1-6
abundance: NA
d_gene: NA
CDR3aa: CSPRASSYNSPLHF
CDR3nt: TGCAGTCCACGGGCGAGCTCCTATAATTCACCCCTCCACTTT

v_gene: TRBV13
j_gene: TRBJ1-4
abundance: NA
d_gene: NA
CDR3aa: CASSLGINEKLFF
CDR3nt: TGTGCCAGCAGCTTAGGGATCAATGAAAAACTGTTTTTT

v_gene: TRBV24-1
j_gene: TRBJ1-6
abundance: NA
d_gene: TRBD1
CDR3aa: CAKQGTGDSPLHF
CDR3nt: TGTGCCAAACAGGGGACGGGTGATTCACCCCTCCACTTT

v_gene: TRBV12-3/TRBV12-4
j_gene: TRBJ2-3
abundance: many
d_gene: NA
CDR3aa: CASRRTSGVYSGDNTADTQYF
CDR3nt: TGTGCCAGCAGGCGTACCTCAGGGGTATACTCGGGGGACAACACGGCGGATACGCAGTATTTT

v_gene: TRBV20-1
j_gene: TRBJ2-3
abundance: many
d_gene: TRBD2
CDR3aa: CSARATGLAKFTDTQYF
CDR3nt: TGCAGTGCTAGAGCAACGGGACTAGCGAAATTCACAGATACGCAGTATTTT

v_gene: TRBV12-3/TRBV12-4
j_gene: TRBJ2-2
abundance: NA
d_gene: TRBD2
CDR3aa: CASSATSANTGELFF
CDR3nt: TGTGCCAGCTCTGCGACTAGCGCGAACACCGGGGAGCTGTTTTTT

v_gene: TRBV4-2
j_gene: TRBJ2-7
abundance: many
d_gene: TRBD2
CDR3aa: CASSQDTTSGSYEQYF
CDR3nt: TGTGCCAGCAGCCAAGATACGACTAGCGGGTCCTACGAGCAGTACTTC

v_gene: TRBV24-1
j_gene: TRBJ2-1
abundance: NA
d_gene: TRBD2
CDR3aa: CATSDPGLAGGYNEQFF
CDR3nt: TGTGCCACCAGTGACCCGGGACTAGCGGGGGGGTACAATGAGCAGTTCTTC

v_gene: TRBV10-1
j_gene: TRBJ1-2
abundance: many
d_gene: NA
CDR3aa: CASRPGQKDGYTF
CDR3nt: TGCGCCAGCAGGCCTGGACAGAAAGATGGCTACACCTTC

v_gene: TRBV15
j_gene: TRBJ1-2
abundance: many
d_gene: NA
CDR3aa: CATSPGPYGYTF
CDR3nt: TGTGCCACCAGCCCCGGGCCCTATGGCTACACCTTC

v_gene: TRBV18
j_gene: TRBJ2-2
abundance: many
d_gene: NA
CDR3aa: CASSPPQGGELFF
CDR3nt: TGTGCCAGCTCACCACCCCAGGGCGGGGAGCTGTTTTTT

v_gene: TRBV29-1
j_gene: TRBJ1-3
abundance: NA
d_gene: NA
CDR3aa: CSATGTRFEGNTIYF
CDR3nt: TGCAGCGCAACCGGGACAAGATTTGAAGGAAACACCATATATTTT

v_gene: TRBV20-1
j_gene: TRBJ1-1
abundance: many
d_gene: NA
CDR3aa: CSARDVGTEAFF
CDR3nt: TGCAGTGCTAGAGATGTGGGGACTGAAGCTTTCTTT

v_gene: TRBV12-3/TRBV12-4
j_gene: TRBJ2-3
abundance: NA
d_gene: TRBD2
CDR3aa: CPSSLGAGRGTQYF
CDR3nt: TGTCCCAGCAGTTTAGGGGCCGGGAGGGGCACGCAGTATTTT

v_gene: TRBV20-1
j_gene: TRBJ2-1
abundance: NA
d_gene: NA
CDR3aa: CSTVAGQTGESRGISEQRNEQFF
CDR3nt: TGCAGTACTGTAGCGGGTCAGACAGGGGAATCCCGGGGTATTTCGGAGCAGAGAAATGAGCAGTTCTTC

v_gene: TRBV14
j_gene: TRBJ2-7
abundance: many
d_gene: NA
CDR3aa: CASRTKRRYEQYF
CDR3nt: TGTGCCAGCAGGACTAAGCGGAGATACGAGCAGTACTTC